The clone carrying this TCR beta chain was recorded a few times. This sample was included in a study of blood T cell repertoires in COVID-19. About the research overall: Samples of COVID-19 (acute and convalescent) were obtained from the United States, Italy and Spain.

Per the germline V gene, CDR1 is SGHRS and CDR2 is YFSETQ. The trim removed 1 base at V and 6 bases at J, leaving 3 bases unmatched. CDR3 length equals 14 residues. TCRdb's table, derived via immunoSEQ multiplex PCR, lists solely in-frame clones and lacks some. The sample holds some 41,000 clones; about nine tenths are singletons and the top ten take around 10%. Sequenced: peripheral blood. The genes are TRBV5-1 and TRBJ2-4; the match to TRBD1 covers 8 bases. The clonotype was recovered from a human donor in a cohort sampled during active COVID-19. CDR3 nucleotide sequence: TGCGCCAGCAGCTTGTCGCAGGGGGCAAACATTCAGTACTTC. Residues: CASSLSQGANIQYF.